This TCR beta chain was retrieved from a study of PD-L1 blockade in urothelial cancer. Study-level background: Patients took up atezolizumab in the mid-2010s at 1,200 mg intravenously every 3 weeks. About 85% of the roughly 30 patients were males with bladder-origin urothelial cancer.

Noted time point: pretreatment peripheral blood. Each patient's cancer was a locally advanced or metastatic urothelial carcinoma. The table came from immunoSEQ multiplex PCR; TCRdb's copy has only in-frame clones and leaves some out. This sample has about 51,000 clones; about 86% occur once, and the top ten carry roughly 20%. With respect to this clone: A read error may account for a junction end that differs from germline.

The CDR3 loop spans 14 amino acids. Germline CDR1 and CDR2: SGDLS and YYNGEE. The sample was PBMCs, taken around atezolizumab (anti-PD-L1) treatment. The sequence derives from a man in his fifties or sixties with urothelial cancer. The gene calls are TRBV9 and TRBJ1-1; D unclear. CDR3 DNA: TGTGCCAGCAGCCCGCAGACCAACACGGGTCTGCTGGCGTTT. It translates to CASSPQTNTGLLAF.